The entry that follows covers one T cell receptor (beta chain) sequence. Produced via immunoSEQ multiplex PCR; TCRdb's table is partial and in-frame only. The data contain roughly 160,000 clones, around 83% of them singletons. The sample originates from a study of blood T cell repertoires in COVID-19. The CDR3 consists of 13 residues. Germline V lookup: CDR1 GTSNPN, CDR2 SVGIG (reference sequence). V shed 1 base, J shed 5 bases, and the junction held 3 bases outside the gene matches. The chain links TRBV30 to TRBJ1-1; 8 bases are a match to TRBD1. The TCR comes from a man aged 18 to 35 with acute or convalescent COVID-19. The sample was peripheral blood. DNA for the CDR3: TGTGCCTGGAGTGCACAGGGGGGGACTGAAGCTTTCTTT. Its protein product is CAWSAQGGTEAFF.